This TCR beta chain comes out of a study of T-cell reconstitution after alpha-beta-depleted transplantation in children. Ten or more counts support this clonotype. V dropped 1 base and J dropped 4 bases, with 11 bases sitting between them. The CDR3 sequence is 15 residues long. Germline CDR1 MDHEN, CDR2 SYDVKM. Construction of the TCRbeta library involved unique molecular identifiers. TCRdb independently ran MiXCR on the PCR reads; one entry per CDR3 protein. The profile shows 450,000 to 600,000 distinct CDR3 sequences, roughly 10% of them singletons. The material sequenced was PBMCs, taken before TCRalphabeta/CD19-depleted stem cell transplant. The V gene is TRBV28, the J gene TRBJ2-1; no definite D call. This receptor was obtained from a child younger than 10 with inherited bone marrow failure, due to receive a stem cell transplant. CDR3 coding DNA: TGTGCCAGCAGTTTATCCCAGGTCTGGTACAATGAGCAGTTCTTC. Protein product: CASSLSQVWYNEQFF. Full variable domain (rest looked up from reference TRBV28 and TRBJ2-1): DVKVTQSSRYLVKRTGEKVFLECVQDMDHENMFWYRQDPGLGLRLIYFSYDVKMKEKGDIPEGYSVSREKKERFSLILESASTNQTSMYLCASSLSQVWYNEQFFGPGTRLTVL.